This note documents a single TCR beta chain sequence. This clone's antigen is unknown. Per-nucleotide qualities are absent, and no much larger clonotype sits a single base away. This sample is part of a study of control samples from healthy donors and cancer patients (dated by TCRdb to the early 2020s). CDR1 and CDR2 are read off the germline V gene (reference sequence) as LNHNV and YYDKDF. Its CDR3 holds 16 amino acids, cysteine through phenylalanine. Only the CDR3 DNA stays, 48 bases, in frame from base 1. Trimming removed 0 bases from V and 0 bases from J, leaving 8 bases between the germline ends. The library relied on the immunoSEQ multiplex PCR assay. TCRdb obtained this table from immuneACCESS and retained in-frame rearrangements with V and J assigned. These tables miss some clones; where compared with another copy, unresolved V genes account for less than half of the shortfall, and the remainder is unexplained. This sample lists just under 75,000 clones; about 90% were detected once. Jointly, the top ten make up 3% to 4.5% of the sample.

The sequence was obtained from a woman in her 50s in good health. What was sequenced was blood. The chain joins TRBV15 to TRBJ2-2, with the D gene uncertain. The DNA sequence is TGTGCCACCAGCAGAGACGGCTGGACGAACACCGGGGAGCTGTTTTTT. This codes for CATSRDGWTNTGELFF.